The clone carrying this TCR beta chain has at least ten counts. The sample belongs to a study of regulatory T cells in long-lasting Graves disease. V shed 6 bases, J shed 3 bases, and the junction held 14 bases outside the gene matches. This CDR3 region has 17 residues. TCR beta libraries were built with iRepertoire HTBI primers and Arm-PCR of CDR3 regions. In the source study's methods: The samples included around 60 TRBV and about 13 TRBJ segments. TCRdb processed the multiplex PCR reads anew with MiXCR; each CDR3 protein has one entry. TCRdb's processing, not the authors', yielded these V and J calls. The repertoire holds 350,000 to 550,000 distinct CDR3 sequences, with roughly 15% as singletons. The sample's time point: newly diagnosed GD, antithyroid drugs for less than 3 months. PBMCs were the source of the RNA used for TCR sequencing. The data were also submitted as part of a second study, on T cells in Graves' hyperthyroidism and ophthalmopathy. From that study: Researchers barred patients who had uncontrolled infection, other autoimmune disease, pregnancy or lactation.

The sequences come from peripheral blood mononuclear cells (PBMCs), collected at new diagnosis, from a patient treated with antithyroid drugs. This receptor was obtained from a woman under 30 with Graves disease. V is TRBV12-3 or TRBV12-4 and J is TRBJ2-1; 7 nucleotides line up with TRBD2. CDR3 nucleotide sequence: TGTGCCAGCAGCCCTGATGAGGGAGGGCCTAACTACAATGAGCAGTTCTTC. Amino acids: CASSPDEGGPNYNEQFF.